The 18 T cell receptor beta chains in this list originate from one sample, sequenced in a study of response to subunit inactivated influenza vaccine (dated by TCRdb to the late 2010s). Libraries were constructed by RT-PCR. Instrument used: Illumina HiSeq 2500. TCRdb took the public reads, trimmed them with fastp at Q25, ran MiXCR for clone calling and kept in-frame beta chains. Each entry merges the rows of one CDR3 protein and shows their most common DNA and genes. For this sample the table gives around 650,000 distinct CDR3 sequences, of which approximately 14% were detected only once. Clones ranked in the top ten supply 9.5% to 13% of the sample. This specimen consisted of PBMCs from blood, obtained less than 13 days after vaccination. The receptors were gathered from a man aged 50 or older who received an inactivated influenza vaccine. Donor details come from another sample of the same person, matched by shared clones.

This clonotype has more than one count but fewer than ten. This chain connects TRBV4-2 to TRBJ1-6, with D unresolved. The CDR3 totals 17 residues. V shed 0 bases and J shed 2 bases, with 11 bases lying between them. CDR1 LGHNA and CDR2 YNFKEQ come from the germline V gene. CDR3 coding DNA: TGTGCCAGCAGCCAAGATCTAGCCCGGGCCTATAATTCACCCCTCCACTTT. Encoded protein: CASSQDLARAYNSPLHF.

In this sample, this clonotype turned up a few times. The chain recombines TRBV20-1 with TRBJ2-4; possibly TRBD2 for D (5 bases). Germline V lookup: CDR1 DFQATT, CDR2 SNEGSKA (reference sequence). The CDR3 totals 16 residues. V was clipped by 3 bases and J by 3 bases, with 18 bases between them. CDR3 region: CSARTPQRVDKNIQYF. The CDR3 nucleotides are TGCAGTGCTAGGACCCCGCAGAGGGTGGACAAAAACATTCAGTACTTC.

The gene calls are TRBV9 and TRBJ2-1; 10 bases map to TRBD2. V was clipped by 1 base and J by 6 bases; unmatched bases: 4. CDR3 size: 15 residues. In germline, CDR1 is SGDLS, CDR2 YYNGEE. CDR3 residues: CASSVTAGGRNEQFF. CDR3 DNA sequence: TGTGCCAGCAGCGTAACAGCGGGGGGGCGCAATGAGCAGTTCTTC.

This clonotype was seen more than once but under ten times. The chain carries TRBV27 and TRBJ2-1; unclear D gene. The CDR3 loop spans 12 amino acids. Germline CDR1 and CDR2: MNHEY and SMNVEV (reference sequence). V was cut by 6 bases and J by 4 bases, with 7 bases left in between. The CDR3 sequence: CASRLNYNEQFF. CDR3 coding DNA: TGTGCCAGCAGACTGAATTACAATGAGCAGTTCTTC.

The table lists this clonotype with many counts. The chain carries TRBV7-9 and TRBJ1-5, with 9 bases matching TRBD1. This CDR3 region has 14 residues. Looked up from germline, CDR1 is SEHNR and CDR2 is FQNEAQ (reference sequence). V gave up 9 bases and J gave up 0 bases; unmatched junction bases: 3. CDR3 in amino acids: CASRDRDSNQPQHF. In DNA, the CDR3 is TGTGCCAGTCGGGACAGGGATAGCAATCAGCCCCAGCATTTT.

V is TRBV29-1 and J is TRBJ2-3; TRBD2 is a possible D gene (5 bases). Germline V gene sequence: CDR1 SQVTM, CDR2 ANQGSEA. The CDR3 has 13 residues. V lost 7 bases, J lost 1 base, and 12 bases lay in between. The CDR3 loop is CSANEGGTDTQYF. Here the CDR3 DNA reads TGCAGCGCTAACGAGGGCGGCACAGATACGCAGTATTTT.

This CDR3 is CASSQDTASDTQYF. DNA of the CDR3: TGTGCCAGCAGCCAAGATACGGCGTCAGATACGCAGTATTTT. The genes are TRBV14 and TRBJ2-3; D remains ambiguous. Germline CDR1 reads SGHDN; CDR2 reads FVKESK. Trimming removed 0 bases at V and 4 bases at J, with 8 bases between. This CDR3 is built from 14 residues.

This clonotype appeared many times. The CDR3 sequence: CASRAGTNTDTQYF. In DNA, the CDR3 is TGTGCCAGCAGAGCCGGGACCAACACAGATACGCAGTATTTT. The chain has TRBV6-1 and TRBJ2-3, with D perhaps assigned TRBD1 or TRBD2 (5 bases each). The CDR3 is made up of 14 amino acids. From germline, CDR1 is MNHNS and CDR2 SASEGT. V gave up 6 bases and J gave up 2 bases, with 12 bases separating them.

This clonotype was observed a handful of times. In DNA, the CDR3 is TGTGCCAGCAGCGTAGGAGGATCAGGGGTTCTTACCGGGGAGCTGTTTTTT. It yields the protein CASSVGGSGVLTGELFF. V is TRBV9 and J is TRBJ2-2; D perhaps matches TRBD1 (6 bases). Deletions cut 0 bases from V and 5 bases from J, with 17 bases between. The CDR3 extends over 17 amino acids. Germline V lookup: CDR1 SGDLS, CDR2 YYNGEE.

The table lists this clonotype with a few counts. V gene TRBV27 combines with J gene TRBJ2-1; possibly TRBD2 for D (5 bases). The CDR3 runs to 17 residues. Germline lookup yields CDR1 MNHEY and CDR2 SMNVEV (reference sequence). V was cut by 0 bases and J by 1 base, with 13 bases left in between. DNA of the CDR3: TGTGCCAGCAGTTTATCTCGAGCGGTGAGATCCTACAATGAGCAGTTCTTC. It is translated as CASSLSRAVRSYNEQFF.

This clonotype came up many times. The J gene is TRBJ1-1, the V gene TRBV7-9; no clear D. V lost 5 bases, J lost 3 bases, and 7 bases lay in between. Germline V CDR1 and CDR2: SEHNR, FQNEAQ (reference sequence). The CDR3 has 12 amino acids. Written as DNA, the CDR3 is TGTGCCAGCAGCCCTGGGTACACTGAAGCTTTCTTT. Translation: CASSPGYTEAFF.

The chain combines TRBV20-1 with TRBJ2-7; maybe TRBD1 (5 bases). The CDR3 has 13 residues. Germline loops: CDR1 DFQATT, CDR2 SNEGSKA (reference sequence). The V end was cut by 3 bases, the J end by 2 bases, with 11 bases between. The CDR3 reads CSARARAPYEQYF. CDR3 bases: TGCAGTGCTAGGGCCAGGGCCCCCTACGAGCAGTACTTC.

This clonotype was seen ten or more times. The chain has TRBV7-8 and TRBJ2-7; 12 bases fit TRBD2. The CDR3 runs to 20 residues. Germline CDR1 SGHVS, CDR2 FQNEAQ. V trimming: 1 base; J trimming: 3 bases; junction bases outside the gene matches: 16. CDR3: CASSLGGSSGRASRVYEQYF. The DNA for the CDR3 is TGTGCCAGCAGCTTAGGAGGTTCTAGCGGGAGGGCCTCTAGGGTCTACGAGCAGTACTTC.

CDR3 nucleotides: TGTGCCAGCAGCCAAGATCCCGGTCGCACTGAAGCTTTCTTT. Translated: CASSQDPGRTEAFF. The V call is TRBV3-1, the J call TRBJ1-1; D uncertain. The CDR3 totals 14 residues. The V end was cut by 0 bases, the J end by 4 bases, with 9 bases between. Germline-derived CDR1 and CDR2 are LGHDT and YNNKEL (reference sequence).

This clonotype has more than one count but fewer than ten. V and J are TRBV27 and TRBJ2-7; D might be TRBD1 (6 bases). V dropped 6 bases and J dropped 5 bases, with 17 bases sitting between them. Germline CDR1 and CDR2: MNHEY and SMNVEV (reference sequence). The CDR3 has 14 amino acids. The CDR3 is CASSSGQFTHEQYF. The DNA of the CDR3 is TGTGCCAGCAGCTCCGGACAGTTTACCCACGAGCAGTACTTC.

The chain links TRBV5-6 to TRBJ2-1, with 12 bases matching TRBD2. Germline V gives CDR1 SGHDT, CDR2 YYEEEE. This CDR3 spans 13 amino acids. V shed 7 bases and J 9 bases; nucleotides not matched to a gene: 5. CDR3 amino acids: CASGRLAGAEQFF. The DNA for the CDR3 is TGTGCCAGCGGTAGACTAGCGGGAGCTGAGCAGTTCTTC.

This clonotype was seen ten or more times. J is TRBJ1-2 and V is TRBV3-1; D is ambiguous. CDR3 size: 13 residues. Germline V gene lookup returns CDR1 LGHDT and CDR2 YNNKEL (reference sequence). V lost 3 bases to trimming and J lost 2 bases, with 7 bases between them. In nucleotides, the CDR3 is TGTGCCAGCAGCCAGGGCGGAAACTATGGCTACACCTTC. The encoded protein is CASSQGGNYGYTF.

The J gene is TRBJ2-6, the V gene TRBV7-9; no clear D. The CDR3 is 12 amino acids. The germline CDR1 and CDR2 sequences are SEHNR and FQNEAQ (reference sequence). This CDR3 reads CVWDSGANVLTF. The CDR3 DNA reads TGTGTCTGGGACTCTGGGGCCAACGTCCTGACTTTC.